The next 10 T cell receptor beta chains were all read from a single sample in a study of blood T cell repertoires in COVID-19. Profiled with immunoSEQ multiplex PCR; TCRdb holds only in-frame clones, not every one. The sample lists 200,000 to 250,000 clones, about four fifths occurring once. The sequenced sample was peripheral blood. All receptors come from a man older than 75 with acute or convalescent COVID-19.

V usage is TRBV12-3 or TRBV12-4 and J usage is TRBJ1-5; D gene ambiguous. This CDR3 spans 13 amino acids. The V gene lost 6 bases and the J gene lost 2 bases, with 8 bases spanning the gap. CDR3 amino acids: CASRRSGNQPQHF. CDR3 nucleotides: TGTGCCAGCAGGCGTTCGGGCAATCAGCCCCAGCATTTT.

Only a few counts were recorded for this clone. The DNA for the CDR3 is TGTGCCACCAGTTTTGCGGGAGAGACCCAGTACTTC. This translates into CATSFAGETQYF. This rearrangement joins TRBV24-1 to TRBJ2-5; the D gene is possibly TRBD2 (5 bases). The germline CDR1 and CDR2 sequences are KGHDR and SFDVKD. V gave up 6 bases and J gave up 4 bases, with 8 bases separating them. The CDR3 spans 12 residues.

The chain is built from TRBV6-4 and TRBJ2-3; TRBD2 is a possible D gene (6 bases). The CDR3 extends over 14 amino acids. The V gene lost 2 bases and the J gene lost 0 bases, with 6 bases spanning the gap. Germline V gene lookup returns CDR1 MRHNA and CDR2 SNTAGT. The CDR3 bases are TGTGCCAGCAGTGACGGGACTAGCACAGATACGCAGTATTTT. As protein: CASSDGTSTDTQYF.

Here the CDR3 reads CASRSRGLAGYNEQFF. Written as DNA, the CDR3 is TGTGCCAGCCGATCGCGGGGACTAGCGGGGTACAATGAGCAGTTCTTC. The gene calls are TRBV27 and TRBJ2-1; 13 positions agree with TRBD2. The CDR3 extends over 16 amino acids. The trim removed 8 bases at V and 4 bases at J, leaving 8 bases unmatched. CDR1 MNHEY and CDR2 SMNVEV come from the germline V gene (reference sequence).

The chain employs TRBV7-2 and TRBJ1-5; D is undetermined. The CDR3 runs to 13 residues. Germline assignment: CDR1 SGHTA and CDR2 FQGNSA. The germline V and J ends were trimmed by 3 bases and 7 bases, with 10 bases remaining between them. This chain's CDR3 is CASSFPGRQPQHF. The CDR3 DNA follows: TGTGCCAGCAGCTTCCCCGGGAGGCAGCCCCAGCATTTT. Complete variable domain (other parts from reference TRBV7-2 and TRBJ1-5): GAGVSQSPSNKVTEKGKDVELRCDPISGHTALYWYRQSLGQGLEFLIYFQGNSAPDKSGLPSDRFSAERTGGSVSTLTIQRTQQEDSAVYLCASSFPGRQPQHFGDGTRLSIL.

The J gene is TRBJ2-7, the V gene TRBV11-2; a weak D match, TRBD1 (5 bases). CDR1 and CDR2 from the germline V gene are SGHAT and FQNNGV. The CDR3 runs to 13 residues. The V end lost 6 bases, the J end lost 3 bases, and 12 bases lay between the germline ends. This CDR3 reads CASRPGHLYEQYF. The CDR3 DNA follows: TGTGCCAGCAGACCCGGACATCTCTACGAGCAGTACTTC.

The rearrangement uses TRBV24-1 and TRBJ2-6; 10 positions agree with TRBD1. Germline V gene lookup returns CDR1 KGHDR and CDR2 SFDVKD. This CDR3 has 19 amino acids. V dropped 4 bases and J dropped 4; count of bases not matched to a gene: 12. In nucleotides, the CDR3 is TGTGCCACCAGTGAGTCCGGGACAGGGGTTGCTTGGGGGGCCAACGTCCTGACTTTC. It yields the protein CATSESGTGVAWGANVLTF.

The V and J genes are TRBV7-2 and TRBJ1-4, with TRBD1 as a possible D gene (6 bases). Trimming pared 1 base from V and 8 bases from J, leaving 14 bases between. The length of the CDR3 is 15 residues. Germline CDR1 and CDR2: SGHTA and FQGNSA. CDR3 in DNA: TGTGCCAGCAGCTTAGTCGGGGGGGCCGGGGAAAAACTGTTTTTT. This sequence encodes CASSLVGGAGEKLFF.

The V call is TRBV18, the J call TRBJ2-7; 10 nucleotides agree with TRBD1. There are 13 residues in the CDR3. The V gene end was trimmed by 7 bases and the J gene end by 5 bases; junction bases not matched to a gene: 5. Germline V gene data show CDR1 as KGHSH and CDR2 as LQKENI. CDR3 amino acids: CASCDRGQDEQYF. CDR3 nucleotide sequence: TGTGCCAGCTGCGACAGGGGGCAGGACGAGCAGTACTTC.

The V call is TRBV28, the J call TRBJ1-4, with 10 bases identical to TRBD1. The V segment lost 5 bases and the J segment 7 bases; nucleotides outside the gene matches: 7. CDR3 length equals 15 residues. From germline, CDR1 is MDHEN and CDR2 SYDVKM. CDR3 protein: CASSPDRGLAEKLFF. The DNA of the CDR3 is TGTGCCAGCAGTCCCGACAGGGGGCTGGCTGAAAAACTGTTTTTT.